This T cell receptor (beta chain) came from a study of cytomegalovirus exposure and HLA in healthy donors. Study findings and constraints: Rare sequences made up most TCRs, while some public TCRs were found in many donors.

The trim removed 3 bases at V and 7 bases at J, leaving 9 bases unmatched. Germline CDR1 and CDR2: SGHTA and FQGTGA. The CDR3 is 15 residues long. Concerning this clone itself: What it recognizes is unknown.

Data came from immunoSEQ multiplex PCR; TCRdb stores just in-frame clones and leaves some out. The sample has about 140,000 clones; around 84% are singletons. This receptor was obtained from a man younger than 30 in good health and CMV-seropositive. The sequenced sample was PBMCs. The chain carries TRBV7-3 and TRBJ2-1, with 7 positions matching TRBD2. CDR3 region: CASSFMAGEGNEQFF. CDR3 sequence (DNA): TGTGCCAGCAGCTTCATGGCGGGAGAAGGTAATGAGCAGTTCTTC.